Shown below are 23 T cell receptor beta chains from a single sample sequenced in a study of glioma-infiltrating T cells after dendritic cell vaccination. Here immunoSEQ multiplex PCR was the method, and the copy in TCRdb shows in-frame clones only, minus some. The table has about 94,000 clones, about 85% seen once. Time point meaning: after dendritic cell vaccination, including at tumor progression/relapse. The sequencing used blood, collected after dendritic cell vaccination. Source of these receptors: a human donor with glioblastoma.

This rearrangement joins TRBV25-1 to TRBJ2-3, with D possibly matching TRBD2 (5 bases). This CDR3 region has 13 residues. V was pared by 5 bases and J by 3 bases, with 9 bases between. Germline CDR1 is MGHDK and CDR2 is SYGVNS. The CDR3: CASSWELTDTQYF. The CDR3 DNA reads TGTGCCAGCAGTTGGGAGTTAACAGATACGCAGTATTTT.

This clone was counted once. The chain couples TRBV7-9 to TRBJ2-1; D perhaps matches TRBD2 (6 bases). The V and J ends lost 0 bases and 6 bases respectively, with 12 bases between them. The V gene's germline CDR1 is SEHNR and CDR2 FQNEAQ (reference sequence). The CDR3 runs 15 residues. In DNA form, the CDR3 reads TGTGCCAGCAGCTTAGCGGCGGGAACCCTCAATGAGCAGTTCTTC. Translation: CASSLAAGTLNEQFF.

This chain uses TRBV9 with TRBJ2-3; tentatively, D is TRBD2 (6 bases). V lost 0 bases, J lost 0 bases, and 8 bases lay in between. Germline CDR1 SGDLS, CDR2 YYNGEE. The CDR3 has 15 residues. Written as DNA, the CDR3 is TGTGCCAGCAGCGTAGGGACTATAAGCACAGATACGCAGTATTTT. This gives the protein CASSVGTISTDTQYF.

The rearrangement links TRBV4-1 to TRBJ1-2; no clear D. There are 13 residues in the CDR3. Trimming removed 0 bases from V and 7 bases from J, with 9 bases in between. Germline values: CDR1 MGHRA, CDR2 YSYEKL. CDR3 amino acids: CASSQEEGSGYTF. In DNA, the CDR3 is TGCGCCAGCAGCCAAGAAGAGGGTTCTGGCTACACCTTC.

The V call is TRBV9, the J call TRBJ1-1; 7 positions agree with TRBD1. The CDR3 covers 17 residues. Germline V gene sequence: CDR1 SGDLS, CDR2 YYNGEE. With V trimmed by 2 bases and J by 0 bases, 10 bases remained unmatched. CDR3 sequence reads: CASSVNRDREMNTEAFF. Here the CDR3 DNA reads TGTGCCAGCAGCGTGAACCGGGACAGAGAGATGAACACTGAAGCTTTCTTT.

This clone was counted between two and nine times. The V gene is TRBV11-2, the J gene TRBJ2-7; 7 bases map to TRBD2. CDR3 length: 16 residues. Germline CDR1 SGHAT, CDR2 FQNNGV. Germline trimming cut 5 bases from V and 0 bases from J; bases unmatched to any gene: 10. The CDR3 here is CASSKGLPLSSYEQYF. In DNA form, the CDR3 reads TGTGCCAGCAGCAAGGGACTACCACTAAGCTCCTACGAGCAGTACTTC.

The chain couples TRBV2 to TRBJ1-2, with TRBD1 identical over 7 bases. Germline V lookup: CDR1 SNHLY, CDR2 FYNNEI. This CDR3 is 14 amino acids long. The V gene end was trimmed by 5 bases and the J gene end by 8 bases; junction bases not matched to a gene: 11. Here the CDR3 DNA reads TGTGCCAGCAGTCACCGGGACAGCGGGAGAGGCTACACCTTC. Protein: CASSHRDSGRGYTF.

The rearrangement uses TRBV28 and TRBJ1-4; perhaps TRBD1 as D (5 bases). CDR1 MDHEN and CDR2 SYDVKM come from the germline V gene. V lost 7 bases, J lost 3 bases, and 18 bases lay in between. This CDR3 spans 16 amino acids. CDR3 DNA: TGTGCCAGCACCTCCATGGGGGGTGATGCTAATGAAAAACTGTTTTTT. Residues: CASTSMGGDANEKLFF.

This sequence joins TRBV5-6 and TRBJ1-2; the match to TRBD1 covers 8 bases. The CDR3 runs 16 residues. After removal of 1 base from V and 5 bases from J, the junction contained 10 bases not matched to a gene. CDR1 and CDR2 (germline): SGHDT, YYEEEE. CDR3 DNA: TGTGCCAGCAGCTTGAGACAGGGGTATTCTCCTTATGGCTACACCTTC. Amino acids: CASSLRQGYSPYGYTF. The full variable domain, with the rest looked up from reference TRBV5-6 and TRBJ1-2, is DAGVTQSPTHLIKTRGQQVTLRCSPKSGHDTVSWYQQALGQGPQFIFQYYEEEERQRGNFPDRFSGHQFPNYSSELNVNALLLGDSALYLCASSLRQGYSPYGYTFGSGTRLTVV.

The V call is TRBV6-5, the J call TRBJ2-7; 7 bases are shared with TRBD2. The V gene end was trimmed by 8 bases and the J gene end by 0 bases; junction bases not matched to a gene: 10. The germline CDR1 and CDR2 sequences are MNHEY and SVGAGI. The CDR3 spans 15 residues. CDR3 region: CASRTGGLFSYEQYF. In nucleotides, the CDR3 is TGTGCCAGCCGCACGGGGGGTCTTTTCTCCTACGAGCAGTACTTC.

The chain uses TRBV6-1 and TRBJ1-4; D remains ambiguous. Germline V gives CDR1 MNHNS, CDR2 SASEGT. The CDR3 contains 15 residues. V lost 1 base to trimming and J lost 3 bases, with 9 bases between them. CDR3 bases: TGTGCCAGCAGTGAAGTATCACAGTCTAATGAAAAACTGTTTTTT. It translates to CASSEVSQSNEKLFF.

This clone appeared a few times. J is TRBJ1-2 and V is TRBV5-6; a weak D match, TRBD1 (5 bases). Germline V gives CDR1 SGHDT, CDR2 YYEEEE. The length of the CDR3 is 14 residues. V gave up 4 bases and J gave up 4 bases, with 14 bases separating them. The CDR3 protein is CASSTTQGVYGYTF. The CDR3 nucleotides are TGTGCCAGCAGCACAACTCAAGGGGTCTATGGCTACACCTTC.

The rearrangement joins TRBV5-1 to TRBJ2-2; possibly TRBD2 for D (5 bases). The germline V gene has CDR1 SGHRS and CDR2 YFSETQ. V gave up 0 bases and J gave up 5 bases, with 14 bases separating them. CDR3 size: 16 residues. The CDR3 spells CASSLDLARRTGELFF. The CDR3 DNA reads TGCGCCAGCAGCTTGGACCTAGCCCGAAGGACCGGGGAGCTGTTTTTT.

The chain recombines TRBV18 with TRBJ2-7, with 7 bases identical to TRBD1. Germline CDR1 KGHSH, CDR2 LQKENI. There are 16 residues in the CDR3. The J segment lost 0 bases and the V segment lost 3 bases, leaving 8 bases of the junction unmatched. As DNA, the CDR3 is TGTGCCAGCTCACCTCCGGGACAGTTCTACTCCTACGAGCAGTACTTC. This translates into CASSPPGQFYSYEQYF.

Here the CDR3 reads CAISEPGALHF. CDR3 sequence (DNA): TGTGCCATCAGTGAGCCGGGAGCACTCCACTTT. V usage is TRBV10-3 and J usage is TRBJ1-6; D gene ambiguous. Germline V CDR1 and CDR2: ENHRY, SYGVKD. V gave up 2 bases and J gave up 16 bases, with 9 bases separating them. This CDR3 has 11 residues.

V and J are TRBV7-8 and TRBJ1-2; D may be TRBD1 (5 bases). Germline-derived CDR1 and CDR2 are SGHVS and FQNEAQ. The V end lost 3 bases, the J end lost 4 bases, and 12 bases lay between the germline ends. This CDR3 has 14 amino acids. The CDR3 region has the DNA TGTGCCAGCAGCTTGGCGGGACCGACCTATGGCTACACCTTC. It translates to CASSLAGPTYGYTF.

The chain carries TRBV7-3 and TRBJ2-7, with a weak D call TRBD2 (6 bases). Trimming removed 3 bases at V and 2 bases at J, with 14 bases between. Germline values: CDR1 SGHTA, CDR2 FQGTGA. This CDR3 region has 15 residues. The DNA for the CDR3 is TGTGCCAGCAGCTTGGCCGTTGGGGGGACCTACGAGCAGTACTTC. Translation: CASSLAVGGTYEQYF.

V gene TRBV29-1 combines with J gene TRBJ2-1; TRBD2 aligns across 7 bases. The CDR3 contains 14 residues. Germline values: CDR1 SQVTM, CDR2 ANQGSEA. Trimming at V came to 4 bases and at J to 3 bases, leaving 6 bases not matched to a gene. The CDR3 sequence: CSVVSGRFYNEQFF. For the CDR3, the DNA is TGCAGCGTTGTATCCGGGAGGTTCTACAATGAGCAGTTCTTC.

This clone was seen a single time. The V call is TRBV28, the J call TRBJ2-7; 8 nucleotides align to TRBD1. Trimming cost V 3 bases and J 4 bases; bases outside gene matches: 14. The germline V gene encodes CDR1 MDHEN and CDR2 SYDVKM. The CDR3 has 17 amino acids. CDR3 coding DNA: TGTGCCAGCAGTTTGGATTTTGGGACAGGTGGTCTATACGAGCAGTACTTC. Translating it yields CASSLDFGTGGLYEQYF. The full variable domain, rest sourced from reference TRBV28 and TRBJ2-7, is DVKVTQSSRYLVKRTGEKVFLECVQDMDHENMFWYRQDPGLGLRLIYFSYDVKMKEKGDIPEGYSVSREKKERFSLILESASTNQTSMYLCASSLDFGTGGLYEQYFGPGTRLTVT.

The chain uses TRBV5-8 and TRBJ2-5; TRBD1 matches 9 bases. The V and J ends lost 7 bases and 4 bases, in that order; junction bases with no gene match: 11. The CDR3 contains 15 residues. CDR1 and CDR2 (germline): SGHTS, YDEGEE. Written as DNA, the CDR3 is TGTGCCAGCGACTACAGGGGGCTAGGAGGAGAGACCCAGTACTTC. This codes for CASDYRGLGGETQYF. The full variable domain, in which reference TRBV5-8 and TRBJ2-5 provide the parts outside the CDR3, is EAGVTQSPTHLIKTRGQQATLRCSPISGHTSVYWYQQALGLGLQFLLWYDEGEERNRGNFPPRFSGRQFPNYSSELNVNALELEDSALYLCASDYRGLGGETQYFGPGTRLLVL.

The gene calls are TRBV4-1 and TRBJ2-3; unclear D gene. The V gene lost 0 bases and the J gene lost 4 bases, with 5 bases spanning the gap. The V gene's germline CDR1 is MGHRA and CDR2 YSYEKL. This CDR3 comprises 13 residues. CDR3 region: CASSQESADTQYF. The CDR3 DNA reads TGCGCCAGCAGCCAAGAATCCGCAGATACGCAGTATTTT.

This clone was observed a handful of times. Here the CDR3 reads CASRNQANTEAFF. Here the CDR3 DNA reads TGCGCCAGCAGGAACCAGGCGAACACTGAAGCTTTCTTT. This chain uses TRBV4-1 with TRBJ1-1; no reliable D call. The CDR3 is 13 residues long. V was clipped by 6 bases and J by 1 base, with 9 bases between them. Germline V gene lookup returns CDR1 MGHRA and CDR2 YSYEKL.

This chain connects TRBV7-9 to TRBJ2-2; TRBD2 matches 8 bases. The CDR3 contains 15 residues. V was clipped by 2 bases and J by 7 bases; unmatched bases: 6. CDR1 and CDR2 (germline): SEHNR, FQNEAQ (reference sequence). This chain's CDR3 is CASSLRSGGNGELFF. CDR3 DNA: TGTGCCAGCAGCTTACGGAGCGGGGGCAACGGGGAGCTGTTTTTT.